The entry below describes one TCR beta chain. This entry comes from a study of T-cell memory formation after mild COVID-19. The trim removed 5 bases at V and 5 bases at J, leaving 3 bases unmatched. Germline lookup yields CDR1 SGHTA and CDR2 FQGNSA. The CDR3 is 14 residues long. TCRdb reprocessed the 5' RACE reads via MiXCR and lists one record per CDR3 protein. The data hold 350,000 to 450,000 distinct CDR3 sequences, with about 19% observed a single time. The sequenced material came from PBMCs or a T cell subset sorted from them (not recorded which). The rearrangement joins TRBV7-2 to TRBJ2-5; 12 nucleotides match TRBD2. The receptor's source is an adult woman who had mild COVID-19 (a few samples of this study predate the infection). Cell type and time point are not known. The CDR3 bases are TGTGCCAGCAGCCGACTAGCGGGAGTTGAGACCCAGTACTTC. Translation: CASSRLAGVETQYF.